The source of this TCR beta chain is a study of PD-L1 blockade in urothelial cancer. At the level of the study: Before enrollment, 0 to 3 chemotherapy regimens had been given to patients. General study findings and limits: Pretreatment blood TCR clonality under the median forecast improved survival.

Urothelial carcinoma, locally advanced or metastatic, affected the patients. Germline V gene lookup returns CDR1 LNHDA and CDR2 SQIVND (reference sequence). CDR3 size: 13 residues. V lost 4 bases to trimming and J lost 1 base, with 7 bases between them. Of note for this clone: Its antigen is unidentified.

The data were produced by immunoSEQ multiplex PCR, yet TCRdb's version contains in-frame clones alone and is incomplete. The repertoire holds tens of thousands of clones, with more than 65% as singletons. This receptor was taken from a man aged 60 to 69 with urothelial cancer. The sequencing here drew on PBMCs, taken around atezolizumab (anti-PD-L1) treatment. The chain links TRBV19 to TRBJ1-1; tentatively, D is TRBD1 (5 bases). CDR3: CASSKQENTEAFF. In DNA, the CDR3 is TGTGCCAGTAGTAAACAGGAGAACACTGAAGCTTTCTTT.